These 5 T cell receptor beta chains were all obtained from the same sample, sequenced in a study of T cell repertoires in cytomegalovirus infection. What these receptors recognize is not known. TCRdb re-analysed the reads in MiXCR, keeping a single row per CDR3 protein. The sample comprises some 700,000 distinct CDR3 sequences, roughly 30% of which are singletons, and around a sixth rests with the top ten. Here the sequenced sample was cultured PBMCs, taken from culture after CMV antigen stimulation. All receptors derive from a human donor in good health (CMV status not recorded). Some clones in this sample may be carry-over from other donors' samples.

The J gene is TRBJ1-6, the V gene TRBV10-3, with 10 bases that match TRBD1. With V trimmed by 4 bases and J by 6 bases, 3 bases remained unmatched. CDR3 length: 15 amino acids. CDR1 and CDR2 (germline): ENHRY, SYGVKD. This chain's CDR3 is CAISGDRGLNSPLHF. In DNA, the CDR3 is TGTGCCATCAGTGGGGACAGGGGCCTTAATTCACCCCTCCACTTT.

This clonotype appeared a few times. The rearrangement uses TRBV12-3 or TRBV12-4 and TRBJ1-3, with TRBD1 matching 9 bases. The length of the CDR3 is 15 residues. J lost 5 bases, V lost 5 bases, and 7 bases had no gene match. The CDR3 protein is CASSQGQGWRNTIYF. The DNA of the CDR3 is TGTGCCAGCAGTCAGGGACAGGGATGGAGAAACACCATATATTTT.

This clonotype was counted only a few times. This chain joins TRBV6-2 or TRBV6-3 and TRBJ2-1; TRBD1 might be the D (5 bases). Trimming stripped 8 bases from V and 6 bases from J, with 14 bases between. CDR1 is MNHEY, CDR2 SVGEGT, per germline. This CDR3 contains 13 residues. Here the CDR3 DNA reads TGTGCCAGCGTTATGTGGGGCGTCAATGAGCAGTTCTTC. It translates to CASVMWGVNEQFF.

This clonotype was counted only a few times. CDR3 region: CASSLAQGQEDGYTF. In DNA form, the CDR3 reads TGTGCCAGCAGCTTAGCGCAGGGACAGGAGGACGGCTACACCTTC. V is TRBV7-6 and J is TRBJ1-2, with TRBD1 matching 8 bases. V was clipped by 0 bases and J by 8 bases; unmatched bases: 8. This CDR3 is 15 amino acids long. CDR1 SGHVS and CDR2 FNYEAQ come from the germline V gene.

This clonotype was seen many times. V is TRBV7-8 and J is TRBJ1-2; tentatively, D is TRBD1 (5 bases). This CDR3 region has 14 residues. Trimming took off 1 base at V and 4 bases at J, with 10 bases between the two ends. Germline V gene lookup returns CDR1 SGHVS and CDR2 FQNEAQ. The CDR3 here is CASSLVGGSYGYTF. For the CDR3, the DNA is TGTGCCAGCAGCTTAGTTGGGGGGAGCTATGGCTACACCTTC.